This TCR beta chain was captured by sequencing in a study of T cells after posttransplantation cyclophosphamide. The related graft donor's blood sample was taken on the day of bone marrow donation. Assay used: immunoSEQ multiplex PCR; TCRdb lists only in-frame clones, some missing. The sample presents tens of thousands of clones, none singletons. The CDR3 extends over 15 amino acids. V shed 3 bases and J 5 bases; nucleotides not matched to a gene: 6. The germline V gene encodes CDR1 WSHSY and CDR2 SAAADI. Study outcomes and limitations: Tissue-infiltrating T cells from skin or gut overlapped little with blood T cells.

This clone was counted at least ten times. The antigen remains undetermined. V is TRBV10-2 and J is TRBJ2-2, with 7 bases lining up with TRBD1. The clonotype comes from a man between 40 and 49 years old in good health, CMV-negative, and a related stem cell transplant donor. Material: PBMCs. Here the CDR3 reads CASSERQGFTGELFF. CDR3 sequence (DNA): TGCGCCAGCAGTGAACGACAGGGTTTTACCGGGGAGCTGTTTTTT.